Listed below are T cell receptor beta chains from one sample, sequenced in a study of OX40 agonist ivuxolimab in advanced cancers. Here immunoSEQ multiplex PCR was the method, and the copy in TCRdb shows in-frame clones only, minus some. Here the sample spans 98,000 or so clones, approximately 90% being singletons. Here the sequenced sample was CD4+ or CD8+ T cells sorted from blood, taken in a trial of the OX40 agonist ivuxolimab. All receptors derive from an adult with an advanced solid tumor such as melanoma, head and neck, liver or kidney cancer. CDR3s include the opening cysteine and the closing phenylalanine or tryptophan. Each record gives: clone size, V gene, D gene, J gene, CDR3 DNA, CDR3 protein. A D gene is named only where the DNA matches it firmly. The listing skips clone size in some rows; elsewhere it reads once, few, many or a size class.

-,TRBV28,-,TRBJ1-2,TGTGCCAGCAGCCAAAGGGCAGGCCGGGACTATGGCTACACCTTC,CASSQRAGRDYGYTF
many,TRBV7-9,TRBD1,TRBJ1-1,TGTGCCAGCAGCTCGGACAGGGGGAGGCGTCACACTGAAGCTTTCTTT,CASSSDRGRRHTEAFF
-,TRBV2,-,TRBJ1-2,TGTGCCAGCAGTTGGACGCTCTCCTACACCTTC,CASSWTLSYTF
-,TRBV28,-,TRBJ2-7,TGTGCCAGCAGTTTATTTAGCAGTCAGTCTCGCGAGCAGTACTTC,CASSLFSSQSREQYF
-,TRBV28,TRBD2,TRBJ2-7,TGTGCCAGCAGGGGTAGCGGGAGCCTCTCCTACGAGCAGTACTTC,CASRGSGSLSYEQYF
-,TRBV18,-,TRBJ2-3,TGTGCCAGCTCACGGGACCAGCCCCCCGATACGCAGTATTTT,CASSRDQPPDTQYF
-,TRBV30,-,TRBJ1-1,TGTGCCTGGAGCAGGCTCCCCCTGCATTTCTTT,CAWSRLPLHFF
-,TRBV11-2,TRBD1,TRBJ1-1,TGTGCCAGCAGCTTACCCACCGGGACAGGGGAAGCTTTCTTT,CASSLPTGTGEAFF
few,TRBV6-5,-,TRBJ1-1,TGTGCCAGCAGTTACTCGGTGAACACTGAAGCTTTCTTT,CASSYSVNTEAFF
-,TRBV6-5,-,TRBJ2-3,TGTGCCAGCAGTTACTCGTTAAGGTCTTACACAGAAACGCAGTATTTT,CASSYSLRSYTETQYF
-,TRBV2,-,TRBJ2-2,TGTGCCAGCAGGGGGACTTCAAGCACCGGGGAGCTGTTTTTT,CASRGTSSTGELFF
few,TRBV7-8,-,TRBJ1-1,TGTGCCAGCAGTCCAGAGGTGGGCACAGCCGCTTTCTTT,CASSPEVGTAAFF